Below, 16 T cell receptor beta chains from the same sample are listed, as sequenced in a study of blood T cell repertoires in COVID-19. The method was immunoSEQ multiplex PCR; TCRdb's version includes in-frame clones alone and lacks a portion of them. The sample comprises about 230,000 clones, roughly 90% of which are singletons, and 3.5% to 4.5% rests with the top ten. Sequencing input: PBMCs or T cells enriched from blood (not recorded which). Source of these receptors: a woman in her 30s with acute COVID-19.

This clone was detected a few times. The chain joins TRBV2 to TRBJ2-1; 12 bases match TRBD2. This CDR3 comprises 13 residues. Trimming cost V 6 bases and J 6 bases; bases outside gene matches: 0. Germline V lookup: CDR1 SNHLY, CDR2 FYNNEI. CDR3 DNA: TGTGCCAGCAGACTAGCGGGGGGCAATGAGCAGTTCTTC. Its translation is CASRLAGGNEQFF.

The chain links TRBV7-2 to TRBJ2-7, with a weak D call TRBD1 (6 bases). V was pared by 0 bases and J by 3 bases, with 12 bases between. The CDR3 is 15 residues long. Germline assignment: CDR1 SGHTA and CDR2 FQGNSA. The CDR3 loop is CASSLARRGDYEQYF. CDR3 in DNA: TGTGCCAGCAGCTTAGCCCGCAGGGGTGACTACGAGCAGTACTTC. The full variable domain, its missing parts supplied by reference TRBV7-2 and TRBJ2-7, is GAGVSQSPSNKVTEKGKDVELRCDPISGHTALYWYRQSLGQGLEFLIYFQGNSAPDKSGLPSDRFSAERTGGSVSTLTIQRTQQEDSAVYLCASSLARRGDYEQYFGPGTRLTVT.

The rearrangement joins TRBV7-2 to TRBJ2-5; D gene ambiguous. The germline CDR1 and CDR2 sequences are SGHTA and FQGNSA. The V gene lost 5 bases and the J gene lost 4 bases, with 14 bases spanning the gap. CDR3 length equals 14 residues. CDR3 sequence reads: CASSPRPRGETQYF. The CDR3 coding sequence is TGTGCCAGCAGCCCCCGGCCCCGCGGAGAGACCCAGTACTTC.

This clone was found many times. The chain couples TRBV14 to TRBJ2-7; no reliable D call. Germline CDR1 is SGHDN and CDR2 is FVKESK. This CDR3 contains 12 residues. With 1 base removed from V and 7 bases from J, the gap between germline ends came to 8 bases. The CDR3 coding sequence is TGTGCCAGCAGCCAAGTGGGCACGGAGCAGTACTTC. Its translation: CASSQVGTEQYF.

The J gene is TRBJ2-1, the V gene TRBV6-1; D unclear. The germline V gene has CDR1 MNHNS and CDR2 SASEGT. Trimming shortened V by 3 bases and J by 7 bases, and 16 bases separated the two germline ends. The CDR3 runs to 15 residues. The CDR3: CASSDEAYPWNEQFF. The CDR3 DNA reads as TGTGCCAGCAGTGATGAGGCATACCCTTGGAATGAGCAGTTCTTC.

This clone has only one observation. The genes are TRBV2 and TRBJ1-2; D gene ambiguous. Per germline, CDR1 SNHLY and CDR2 FYNNEI. The ends were cut back, 2 bases at V and 4 bases at J, with 14 bases in the middle. The CDR3 length is 15 residues. The CDR3 spells CASSEIRLYSYGYTF. The CDR3 DNA follows: TGTGCCAGCAGTGAAATCCGACTGTACTCCTATGGCTACACCTTC.

The chain uses TRBV5-8 and TRBJ1-1; unclear D gene. Per the germline V gene, CDR1 is SGHTS and CDR2 is YDEGEE. The V end was cut by 0 bases, the J end by 5 bases, with 11 bases between. The CDR3 has 14 residues. CDR3 in amino acids: CASSLGGGETEAFF. CDR3 DNA: TGTGCCAGCAGCTTGGGGGGAGGAGAAACTGAAGCTTTCTTT. Complete variable domain (other parts from reference TRBV5-8 and TRBJ1-1): EAGVTQSPTHLIKTRGQQATLRCSPISGHTSVYWYQQALGLGLQFLLWYDEGEERNRGNFPPRFSGRQFPNYSSELNVNALELEDSALYLCASSLGGGETEAFFGQGTRLTVV.

This clone was counted between two and nine times. This chain joins TRBV6-5 and TRBJ1-6; D remains ambiguous. CDR3 size: 14 residues. The V end lost 2 bases, the J end lost 8 bases, and 10 bases lay between the germline ends. Germline CDR1 reads MNHEY; CDR2 reads SVGAGI. CDR3 sequence: CASSYGSEHSPLHF. In DNA form, the CDR3 reads TGTGCCAGCAGTTACGGCTCAGAACATTCACCCCTCCACTTT.

This clone has a single count. The gene calls are TRBV9 and TRBJ2-2; 7 bases agree with TRBD1. The CDR3 loop spans 16 amino acids. Germline lookup yields CDR1 SGDLS and CDR2 YYNGEE. V shed 1 base and J 1 base; nucleotides not matched to a gene: 4. The CDR3 DNA follows: TGTGCCAGCAGCGTACGGCAGGGGGAGAACACCGGGGAGCTGTTTTTT. This sequence encodes CASSVRQGENTGELFF.

The chain combines TRBV2 with TRBJ1-2; TRBD1 is a possible D gene (5 bases). The CDR3 length is 12 residues. V lost 2 bases to trimming and J lost 7 bases, with 8 bases between them. The germline V gene encodes CDR1 SNHLY and CDR2 FYNNEI. CDR3 DNA: TGTGCCAGCAGTGAATGGGGGGGTGGCTACACCTTC. It specifies CASSEWGGGYTF.

The chain carries TRBV7-9 and TRBJ1-4; perhaps TRBD1 as D (5 bases). Germline V gene lookup returns CDR1 SEHNR and CDR2 FQNEAQ (reference sequence). The CDR3 sequence is 14 residues long. Deletions cut 4 bases from V and 5 bases from J, with 11 bases between. The CDR3 is CASSSRQKNEKLFF. CDR3 bases: TGTGCCAGCAGCTCCAGACAGAAGAATGAAAAACTGTTTTTT.

V and J are TRBV21-1 and TRBJ2-7; the table's D call, TRBD2, has no DNA check behind it. TRBV21-1 is tagged as a pseudogene. CDR3 length equals 13 residues. As DNA, the CDR3 is TGTGCCAGCCGGAAGGGACTATCCTACGAGCAGTACTTC. Translating gives CASRKGLSYEQYF.

The count of this clone is one. The chain is built from TRBV5-1 and TRBJ1-4; no clear D gene. With 2 bases removed from V and 6 bases from J, the gap between germline ends came to 11 bases. The germline V gene has CDR1 SGHRS and CDR2 YFSETQ. The CDR3 extends over 14 amino acids. CDR3 sequence reads: CASSFGFGDEKLFF. DNA of the CDR3: TGCGCCAGCAGCTTCGGGTTCGGGGATGAAAAACTGTTTTTT.

This rearrangement joins TRBV28 to TRBJ1-4; the match to TRBD1 covers 9 bases. Germline loops: CDR1 MDHEN, CDR2 SYDVKM. V lost 6 bases and J lost 0; bases outside the gene matches: 14. The CDR3 is 19 residues long. The CDR3 DNA is TGTGCCAGCAGCCAAGTTGGGACAGGGCGGGATGCAACTAATGAAAAACTGTTTTTT. Translated: CASSQVGTGRDATNEKLFF.

J is TRBJ1-3 and V is TRBV15, with D unresolved. The CDR3 has 14 amino acids. Deletions cut 5 bases from V and 0 bases from J, with 8 bases between. CDR1 is LNHNV, CDR2 YYDKDF, per germline (reference sequence). The CDR3, as DNA: TGTGCCACCAGCGGGCCTCACTCTGGAAACACCATATATTTT. The encoded protein is CATSGPHSGNTIYF.

The chain is built from TRBV3-1 (or the pseudogene TRBV3-2) and TRBJ1-2; a possible D gene is TRBD1 (6 bases). With 1 base removed from V and 4 bases from J, the gap between germline ends came to 10 bases. The CDR3 runs 14 residues. From germline, CDR1 is LGHDT and CDR2 YNNKEL (reference sequence). The DNA for the CDR3 is TGTGCCAGCAGCCAAGGACAGGAGGCCTATGGCTACACCTTC. Its protein is CASSQGQEAYGYTF.